The next 27 T cell receptor beta chains were all read from a single sample in a study of T cells in Graves' hyperthyroidism and ophthalmopathy. Regions amplified from RNA transcripts were the TCR beta CDR3 regions. TCR CDR3 regions were first amplified by RT-PCR with HTBI primers. TCRdb redid the calling of the multiplex PCR reads with MiXCR, one entry per CDR3 protein. The sample lists around 300,000 distinct CDR3 sequences, roughly an eighth seen once, with roughly 33% in the top ten. Sequenced input: blood. These TCRs come from a woman aged 40 to 50 with Graves' ophthalmopathy.

This clonotype appeared many times. V is TRBV27 and J is TRBJ1-1; the D is unclear. Germline CDR1 and CDR2: MNHEY and SMNVEV (reference sequence). The CDR3 extends over 13 amino acids. The V and J ends lost 2 bases and 1 base respectively, with 5 bases between them. CDR3: CASSLHGNTEAFF. The CDR3 DNA is TGTGCCAGCAGTTTACACGGGAACACTGAAGCTTTCTTT.

In its sample, this clonotype was seen a few times. The V call is TRBV6-2 or TRBV6-3, the J call TRBJ2-7, with TRBD1 matching over 7 bases. V trimming: 5 bases; J trimming: 7 bases; junction bases outside the gene matches: 8. The CDR3 length is 13 residues. Looked up from germline, CDR1 is MNHEY and CDR2 is SVGEGT. The CDR3 protein is CASSATGFGEQYF. The CDR3 DNA sequence: TGTGCCAGCAGTGCGACAGGGTTTGGGGAGCAGTACTTC.

This clonotype was seen at least ten times. The V and J genes are TRBV29-1 and TRBJ1-2; D is ambiguous. The CDR3 covers 13 residues. The V gene lost 0 bases and the J gene lost 3 bases, with 8 bases spanning the gap. Germline CDR1 SQVTM, CDR2 ANQGSEA. The CDR3 is CSVEEGVDYGYTF. CDR3 DNA: TGCAGCGTTGAAGAGGGTGTGGACTATGGCTACACCTTC.

This clonotype was counted between two and nine times. This chain connects TRBV15 to TRBJ2-4; a possible D gene is TRBD1 (6 bases). The V gene's germline CDR1 is LNHNV and CDR2 YYDKDF (reference sequence). This CDR3 has 17 residues. Trimming removed 0 bases from V and 0 bases from J, with 12 bases in between. The DNA of the CDR3 is TGTGCCACCAGCAGAGAATGGACAGAATTAGCCAAAAACATTCAGTACTTC. It specifies CATSREWTELAKNIQYF.

This clonotype was recorded many times. This chain joins TRBV20-1 and TRBJ1-1; D not certain. The CDR3 loop spans 11 amino acids. Germline V gene sequence: CDR1 DFQATT, CDR2 SNEGSKA (reference sequence). The CDR3 nucleotides are TGCAGCACTCCTTCGAACACTGAAGCTTTCTTT. Its protein is CSTPSNTEAFF.

This clonotype was counted only a few times. The chain recombines TRBV12-3 or TRBV12-4 with TRBJ2-7; D is undetermined. The CDR3 is 14 residues long. V was trimmed by 1 base and J by 2 bases, leaving 9 bases between them. The CDR3 bases are TGTGCCAGCAGTTTAGTAGGATTTACCTACGAGCAGTACTTC. Translation: CASSLVGFTYEQYF.

This chain connects TRBV6-2 or TRBV6-3 to TRBJ1-5; D is perhaps TRBD1 (6 bases). V lost 6 bases to trimming and J lost 9 bases, with 21 bases between them. Germline loops: CDR1 MNHEY, CDR2 SVGEGT. CDR3 size: 15 residues. CDR3 sequence: CASSFGTPGARPQHF. CDR3 nucleotides: TGTGCCAGCAGCTTCGGGACACCGGGGGCGCGGCCCCAGCATTTT.

This clonotype appeared many times. This chain's CDR3 is CASSAHLRNTIYF. DNA for the CDR3: TGTGCCAGCAGCGCCCACTTGAGAAACACCATATATTTT. The V call is TRBV7-2, the J call TRBJ1-3, with D unclear. The V end was cut by 5 bases, the J end by 5 bases, with 10 bases between. Germline lookup yields CDR1 SGHTA and CDR2 FQGNSA. CDR3 size: 13 residues. The entire variable domain, with the rest obtained from reference TRBV7-2 and TRBJ1-3, is as follows: GAGVSQSPSNKVTEKGKDVELRCDPISGHTALYWYRQSLGQGLEFLIYFQGNSAPDKSGLPSDRFSAERTGGSVSTLTIQRTQQEDSAVYLCASSAHLRNTIYFGEGSWLTVV.

This clonotype showed up many times. The chain has TRBV2 and TRBJ2-7; D is ambiguous. CDR3 size: 11 residues. The germline V gene has CDR1 SNHLY and CDR2 FYNNEI. Deletions cut 6 bases from V and 3 bases from J, with 6 bases between. The CDR3 spells CASREHYEQYF. In nucleotides, the CDR3 is TGTGCCAGCAGAGAGCACTACGAGCAGTACTTC.

In its sample, this clonotype was seen many times. The J gene is TRBJ1-1, the V gene TRBV3-1; D not resolved. Trimming took 2 bases from V and 0 from J, leaving 4 bases between them. CDR3 length: 13 amino acids. The germline V gene encodes CDR1 LGHDT and CDR2 YNNKEL (reference sequence). The CDR3 bases are TGTGCCAGCAGCCAATTGATGAACACTGAAGCTTTCTTT. This codes for CASSQLMNTEAFF.

V is TRBV5-6 and J is TRBJ1-4, with D perhaps TRBD1 (5 bases). The V end was cut by 4 bases, the J end by 6 bases, with 7 bases between. This CDR3 is built from 12 residues. Germline-derived CDR1 and CDR2 are SGHDT and YYEEEE. The CDR3 sequence is CASSGTDEKLFF. CDR3 nucleotides: TGTGCCAGCAGCGGGACGGATGAAAAACTGTTTTTT. Variable domain in full (rest from reference TRBV5-6 and TRBJ1-4): DAGVTQSPTHLIKTRGQQVTLRCSPKSGHDTVSWYQQALGQGPQFIFQYYEEEERQRGNFPDRFSGHQFPNYSSELNVNALLLGDSALYLCASSGTDEKLFFGSGTQLSVL.

This clonotype was counted ten times or more. The rearrangement links TRBV5-1 to TRBJ1-5; no clear D gene. The CDR3 sequence is 13 residues long. Germline loops: CDR1 SGHRS, CDR2 YFSETQ. Trimming removed 0 bases at V and 4 bases at J, with 5 bases between. The CDR3 loop is CASSLGQNQPQHF. As DNA, the CDR3 is TGCGCCAGCAGCTTGGGTCAGAATCAGCCCCAGCATTTT. The entire variable domain, with the rest obtained from reference TRBV5-1 and TRBJ1-5, is as follows: KAGVTQTPRYLIKTRGQQVTLSCSPISGHRSVSWYQQTPGQGLQFLFEYFSETQRNKGNFPGRFSGRQFSNSRSEMNVSTLELGDSALYLCASSLGQNQPQHFGDGTRLSIL.

This clonotype was recorded a few times. The chain uses TRBV5-1 and TRBJ2-5, with D uncertain. V was trimmed by 5 bases and J by 2 bases, leaving 4 bases between them. The CDR3 spans 11 residues. The V gene's germline CDR1 is SGHRS and CDR2 YFSETQ. The CDR3 sequence is CASRKQETQYF. The CDR3 DNA is TGCGCCAGCAGAAAACAAGAGACCCAGTACTTC.

This clonotype was detected many times. The genes are TRBV12-3 or TRBV12-4 and TRBJ1-1; D is possibly TRBD1 (5 bases). The germline V and J ends were trimmed by 6 bases and 0 bases, with 14 bases remaining between them. This CDR3 comprises 15 residues. This CDR3 reads CASRPMTEMNTEAFF. Here the CDR3 DNA reads TGTGCCAGCAGACCGATGACAGAGATGAACACTGAAGCTTTCTTT.

The chain links TRBV7-9 to TRBJ1-4; no definite D call. The length of the CDR3 is 15 residues. The germline gives CDR1 SEHNR, CDR2 FQNEAQ (reference sequence). V dropped 2 bases and J dropped 0 bases, with 7 bases sitting between them. The CDR3 bases are TGTGCCAGCAGCTTATCAAGAGCAACTAATGAAAAACTGTTTTTT. Translated: CASSLSRATNEKLFF.

Comment on this clonotype: A much larger clone lies a single base off, so this may be a read error. The chain is built from TRBV10-3 and TRBJ1-5; TRBD1 aligns across 7 bases. In germline, CDR1 is ENHRY, CDR2 SYGVKD. The CDR3 contains 14 residues. This chain's CDR3 is CATSVGQDNQPQHF. CDR3 DNA: TGTGCCACCAGTGTAGGACAGGACAATCAGCCCCAGCATTTT.

This clonotype was counted at least ten times. The rearrangement uses TRBV2 and TRBJ2-1; no reliable D call. Germline CDR1 and CDR2: SNHLY and FYNNEI. Trimming left V 5 bases short and J 7 bases short, with 9 bases between. This CDR3 has 12 amino acids. The CDR3 DNA follows: TGTGCCAGCAGTCTAATGGGGAATGAGCAGTTCTTC. Protein: CASSLMGNEQFF.

This clonotype has ten or more counts. The chain combines TRBV7-9 with TRBJ1-1, with D unresolved. Between the trimmed V and J ends, which lost 1 base and 6 bases, there was a span of 12 bases. The CDR3 is 14 amino acids. CDR1 SEHNR and CDR2 FQNEAQ come from the germline V gene (reference sequence). The CDR3 here is CASSLVGTYSEAFF. CDR3 bases: TGTGCCAGCAGCTTAGTGGGAACCTACTCTGAAGCTTTCTTT.

This clonotype was counted only a few times. The V gene is TRBV6-1, the J gene TRBJ2-1; 10 positions match TRBD2. Germline V lookup: CDR1 MNHNS, CDR2 SASEGT. V dropped 8 bases and J dropped 6; count of bases not matched to a gene: 7. This CDR3 comprises 14 residues. CDR3 in amino acids: CASSGTSDFNEQFF. CDR3 coding DNA: TGTGCCAGCTCCGGGACTAGCGACTTCAATGAGCAGTTCTTC.

There are many counts of this clonotype. Germline is not matched at one junction end, which may reflect a read error. This rearrangement joins TRBV12-5 to TRBJ2-5; 9 bases are a match to TRBD2. This CDR3 spans 18 amino acids. Germline loops: CDR1 LGHNT, CDR2 FRNRAP. For the CDR3, the DNA is TGTGCTAGTGGTTTTTCGGCGAAGTCTAGCGGGATGGGGGAGATCCAGTACTTC. Residues: CASGFSAKSSGMGEIQYF. The full variable domain, rest sourced from reference TRBV12-5 and TRBJ2-5, is DARVTQTPRHKVTEMGQEVTMRCQPILGHNTVFWYRQTMMQGLELLAYFRNRAPLDDSGMPKDRFSAEMPDATLATLKIQPSEPRDSAVYFCASGFSAKSSGMGEIQYFGPGTRLLVL.

The sample holds many counts of this clonotype. This chain connects TRBV3-1 to TRBJ2-1; possibly TRBD1 for D (5 bases). CDR3 size: 12 residues. CDR1 is LGHDT, CDR2 YNNKEL, per germline (reference sequence). Trimming removed 4 bases from V and 9 bases from J, with 10 bases in between. The CDR3: CASSLSGLEQFF. The DNA of the CDR3 is TGTGCCAGCAGCCTCTCAGGGCTTGAGCAGTTCTTC.

This clonotype showed up many times. The V and J genes are TRBV11-2 and TRBJ2-7; 7 positions match TRBD1. This CDR3 comprises 14 residues. Germline assignment: CDR1 SGHAT and CDR2 FQNNGV. After removal of 0 bases from V and 5 bases from J, the junction contained 4 bases not matched to a gene. CDR3: CASSLEQGPHEQYF. CDR3 DNA: TGTGCCAGCAGCTTAGAACAGGGGCCTCACGAGCAGTACTTC.

This clonotype appeared many times. The J gene is TRBJ2-5, the V gene TRBV29-1; D is ambiguous. Germline-derived CDR1 and CDR2 are SQVTM and ANQGSEA. V dropped 1 base and J dropped 5 bases, with 8 bases sitting between them. The CDR3 loop spans 12 amino acids. The CDR3: CSVEGLEETQYF. Here the CDR3 DNA reads TGCAGCGTTGAAGGTCTAGAGGAGACCCAGTACTTC. Drawing the rest from reference TRBV29-1 and TRBJ2-5, the complete variable domain is SAVISQKPSRDICQRGTSLTIQCQVDSQVTMMFWYRQQPGQSLTLIATANQGSEATYESGFVIDKFPISRPNLTFSTLTVSNMSPEDSSIYLCSVEGLEETQYFGPGTRLLVL.

This chain joins TRBV9 and TRBJ2-1, with TRBD1 identical over 8 bases. V lost 0 bases to trimming and J lost 2 bases; unmatched junction nucleotides: 4. Looked up from germline, CDR1 is SGDLS and CDR2 is YYNGEE. This CDR3 contains 16 residues. The CDR3 protein is CASSVAPGGPYNEQFF. As DNA, the CDR3 is TGTGCCAGCAGCGTAGCTCCAGGGGGCCCCTACAATGAGCAGTTCTTC. Variable domain in full (rest from reference TRBV9 and TRBJ2-1): DSGVTQTPKHLITATGQRVTLRCSPRSGDLSVYWYQQSLDQGLQFLIQYYNGEERAKGNILERFSAQQFPDLHSELNLSSLELGDSALYFCASSVAPGGPYNEQFFGPGTRLTVL.

This clonotype has only a few counts. A much bigger clone sits one base away, suggesting this may be a read error. This chain uses TRBV12-3 or TRBV12-4 with TRBJ1-6; TRBD1 agrees at 8 bases. This CDR3 has 16 amino acids. With V trimmed by 10 bases and J by 9 bases, 17 bases remained unmatched. As DNA, the CDR3 is TGTGCCAACACCCTCTCTGACAGGGGAAGGGTTTCACCCCTCCACTTT. Encoded protein: CANTLSDRGRVSPLHF.

The sample holds many counts of this clonotype. In nucleotides, the CDR3 is TGTGCCACCGGGACAGCCGATCAGCCCCAGCATTTT. It codes for CATGTADQPQHF. The chain employs TRBV15 and TRBJ1-5; 7 positions match TRBD1. The CDR3 sequence is 12 residues long. With 8 bases clipped from V and 5 bases from J, the junction kept 3 bases outside the gene matches. Looked up from germline, CDR1 is LNHNV and CDR2 is YYDKDF (reference sequence).

This clonotype was counted at least ten times. The chain combines TRBV5-1 with TRBJ2-7, with 8 bases fitting TRBD1. Germline values: CDR1 SGHRS, CDR2 YFSETQ. Unmatched junction bases numbered 4, after V lost 3 bases and J lost 5 bases. This CDR3 region has 13 residues. CDR3 DNA: TGCGCCAGCAGCTCCCGGGACAGGAACGAGCAGTACTTC. It translates to CASSSRDRNEQYF.